The 21 T cell receptor beta chains in this list originate from one sample, sequenced in a study of T cells and Merkel cell carcinoma outcomes (dated by TCRdb to between 2020 and 2021). The receptor library was made with the immunoSEQ multiplex PCR assay. TCRdb took this table from immuneACCESS and kept in-frame rearrangements with V and J called. Such tables lack part of the clones; where checked against another copy, unresolved V genes explain under half of the gap, and the rest is unexplained. Recorded for this sample are some 21,000 clones; more than 65% of them occurred a single time. In total, the top ten clones hold roughly 3.3% of the sample. Sequences were obtained from tumor tissue from Merkel cell carcinoma. Source of these receptors: a human donor with Merkel cell carcinoma.

The chain uses TRBV9 and TRBJ2-7; 8 positions match TRBD2. Germline-derived CDR1 and CDR2 are SGDLS and YYNGEE. The CDR3 is 14 amino acids. With 0 bases clipped from V and 7 bases from J, the junction kept 6 bases outside the gene matches. The CDR3 DNA reads TGTGCCAGCAGCGTAGACGGGAGGGCCCATGAGCAGTACTTC. Its translation is CASSVDGRAHEQYF. The full variable domain, its missing parts supplied by reference TRBV9 and TRBJ2-7, is DSGVTQTPKHLITATGQRVTLRCSPRSGDLSVYWYQQSLDQGLQFLIQYYNGEERAKGNILERFSAQQFPDLHSELNLSSLELGDSALYFCASSVDGRAHEQYFGPGTRLTVT.

This sequence joins TRBV5-1 and TRBJ1-1; a possible D gene is TRBD1 (6 bases). Germline-derived CDR1 and CDR2 are SGHRS and YFSETQ. This CDR3 has 16 amino acids. The V gene lost 4 bases and the J gene lost 4 bases, with 20 bases spanning the gap. The CDR3 sequence: CASSPGASGSPTEAFF. CDR3 DNA sequence: TGCGCCAGCAGCCCGGGGGCGTCGGGGTCACCCACTGAAGCTTTCTTT.

The chain joins TRBV2 to TRBJ1-5, with D tentatively TRBD1 (5 bases). Trimming cost V 7 bases and J 4 bases, with 8 bases left between them. The germline V gene encodes CDR1 SNHLY and CDR2 FYNNEI. This CDR3 is built from 12 residues. The CDR3 sequence: CASKGPNQPQHF. The CDR3 coding sequence is TGTGCCAGCAAGGGGCCGAATCAGCCCCAGCATTTT.

The chain employs TRBV5-4 and TRBJ2-7; perhaps TRBD2 as D (5 bases). The germline V gene encodes CDR1 SGHNT and CDR2 YYREEE (reference sequence). The CDR3 consists of 11 residues. Trimming took 2 bases from V and 6 from J, leaving 6 bases between them. As DNA, the CDR3 is TGTGCCAGCAGCTTTGGAGGCGAGCAGTACTTC. It encodes CASSFGGEQYF. Combining the CDR3 with reference TRBV5-4 and TRBJ2-7 gives the whole variable domain ETGVTQSPTHLIKTRGQQVTLRCSSQSGHNTVSWYQQALGQGPQFIFQYYREEENGRGNFPPRFSGLQFPNYSSELNVNALELDDSALYLCASSFGGEQYFGPGTRLTVT.

This clone was found once. The CDR3 reads CASSGRISGANVLTF. The DNA for the CDR3 is TGTGCCAGCAGCGGCAGGATTTCTGGGGCCAACGTCCTGACTTTC. The chain is built from TRBV9 and TRBJ2-6; no firm D call. CDR3 size: 15 residues. V lost 3 bases, J lost 1 base, and 8 bases lay in between. CDR1 is SGDLS and CDR2 is YYNGEE in the germline V gene. The full variable domain, with the rest looked up from reference TRBV9 and TRBJ2-6, is DSGVTQTPKHLITATGQRVTLRCSPRSGDLSVYWYQQSLDQGLQFLIQYYNGEERAKGNILERFSAQQFPDLHSELNLSSLELGDSALYFCASSGRISGANVLTFGAGSRLTVL.

The chain employs TRBV7-9 and TRBJ2-7, with 7 bases fitting TRBD1. Germline loops: CDR1 SEHNR, CDR2 FQNEAQ (reference sequence). The CDR3 covers 15 residues. With V trimmed by 5 bases and J by 2 bases, 9 bases remained unmatched. CDR3 loop: CASSPPGQYTYEQYF. Here the CDR3 DNA reads TGTGCCAGCAGCCCACCGGGACAGTATACCTACGAGCAGTACTTC.

The chain joins TRBV4-1 to TRBJ1-2; unclear D gene. With 1 base removed from V and 3 bases from J, the gap between germline ends came to 6 bases. Germline assignment: CDR1 MGHRA and CDR2 YSYEKL. The CDR3 loop spans 13 amino acids. The CDR3 nucleotides are TGCGCCAGCAGCCAAGTCTGGGACTATGGCTACACCTTC. Amino acids: CASSQVWDYGYTF.

The chain is built from TRBV7-3 and TRBJ2-1; D remains ambiguous. This CDR3 spans 15 amino acids. Germline V gene data show CDR1 as SGHTA and CDR2 as FQGTGA. Trimming pared 1 base from V and 7 bases from J, leaving 14 bases between. The CDR3, as DNA: TGTGCCAGCAGCTTAATTCGCCAAAGTAAGAATGAGCAGTTCTTC. It is translated as CASSLIRQSKNEQFF.

The chain uses TRBV29-1 and TRBJ1-1; no clear D gene. CDR1 SQVTM and CDR2 ANQGSEA come from the germline V gene. The V end was cut by 2 bases, the J end by 3 bases, with 4 bases between. CDR3 size: 11 residues. The CDR3 region is CSVERDTEAFF. The CDR3 DNA follows: TGCAGCGTTGAAAGGGACACTGAAGCTTTCTTT.

The chain joins TRBV29-1 to TRBJ2-7; D remains ambiguous. There are 13 residues in the CDR3. Trimming shortened V by 0 bases and J by 3 bases, and 9 bases separated the two germline ends. In germline, CDR1 is SQVTM, CDR2 ANQGSEA. The CDR3 reads CSVEDVTDYEQYF. CDR3 in DNA: TGCAGCGTTGAAGATGTTACAGACTACGAGCAGTACTTC.

This chain links TRBV5-6 with TRBJ2-3, with D tentatively TRBD1 (6 bases). CDR3 size: 18 residues. V lost 0 bases and J 0 bases, leaving 17 bases between the germline ends. Germline CDR1 SGHDT, CDR2 YYEEEE. For the CDR3, the DNA is TGTGCCAGCAGCTTGGAGTATTCGCAACAGGGTAGCACAGATACGCAGTATTTT. It encodes CASSLEYSQQGSTDTQYF.

CDR3 in amino acids: CASTGGANYGYTF. The CDR3 DNA reads TGTGCCAGCACCGGCGGAGCTAACTATGGCTACACCTTC. The chain links TRBV28 to TRBJ1-2; D not certain. The germline V gene has CDR1 MDHEN and CDR2 SYDVKM. This CDR3 comprises 13 residues. V was cut by 7 bases and J by 0 bases, with 9 bases left in between.

This clone occurred once. V gene TRBV11-3 combines with J gene TRBJ2-2; D may be TRBD2 (5 bases). The CDR3 is 14 amino acids. Trimming pared 1 base from V and 6 bases from J, leaving 9 bases between. The germline gives CDR1 SGHNT, CDR2 YENEEA. CDR3 DNA sequence: TGTGCCAGCAGCTTAGGCGGGCGGTCCGGGGAGCTGTTTTTT. This translates into CASSLGGRSGELFF.

About this clone itself: Other DNA sequences in this sample translate to the same CDR3. The V and J genes are TRBV14 and TRBJ2-7; D not certain. Trimming took off 6 bases at V and 2 bases at J, with 5 bases between the two ends. The CDR3 sequence is 11 residues long. Germline V gene sequence: CDR1 SGHDN, CDR2 FVKESK. The CDR3 region is CASSRTYEQYF. CDR3 sequence (DNA): TGTGCCAGCAGTCGCACCTACGAGCAGTACTTC.

V is TRBV15 and J is TRBJ1-1; the D gene is possibly TRBD1 (5 bases). The V end was cut by 0 bases, the J end by 0 bases, with 14 bases between. CDR1 LNHNV and CDR2 YYDKDF come from the germline V gene (reference sequence). This CDR3 has 17 amino acids. CDR3 loop: CATSRDRAGRLNTEAFF. The CDR3 DNA is TGTGCCACCAGCAGAGATCGCGCGGGGCGTTTGAACACTGAAGCTTTCTTT.

The gene calls are TRBV14 and TRBJ2-7; maybe TRBD2 (6 bases). The V and J ends lost 6 bases and 9 bases respectively, with 12 bases between them. CDR1 is SGHDN and CDR2 is FVKESK in the germline V gene. The length of the CDR3 is 11 residues. CDR3 DNA: TGTGCCAGCAGTCCGGGGGTTGGGCAGTACTTC. This sequence encodes CASSPGVGQYF.

The rearrangement uses TRBV6-6 and TRBJ2-7; D not certain. The CDR3 extends over 13 amino acids. Trimming took off 2 bases at V and 6 bases at J, with 11 bases between the two ends. Per the germline V gene, CDR1 is MNHNY and CDR2 is SVGAGI (reference sequence). The CDR3 sequence: CASSYKWVGEQYF. The CDR3 DNA is TGTGCCAGCAGTTACAAATGGGTCGGCGAGCAGTACTTC.

The rearrangement links TRBV28 to TRBJ1-5; D gene uncertain. Trimming removed 3 bases from V and 3 bases from J, with 9 bases in between. This CDR3 is 14 amino acids long. Germline V lookup: CDR1 MDHEN, CDR2 SYDVKM. CDR3 coding DNA: TGTGCCAGCAGTTTGGTGACCTACAATCAGCCCCAGCATTTT. It yields the protein CASSLVTYNQPQHF.

This chain uses TRBV6-6 with TRBJ1-4; possibly TRBD1 for D (5 bases). Trimming cost V 5 bases and J 0 bases, with 7 bases left between them. Germline values: CDR1 MNHNY, CDR2 SVGAGI (reference sequence). CDR3 length equals 14 residues. The DNA of the CDR3 is TGTGCCAGCAGTGACAGTGCAACTAATGAAAAACTGTTTTTT. Translated, it gives CASSDSATNEKLFF.

This clone turned up a few times. The rearrangement uses TRBV4-1 and TRBJ2-5; possibly TRBD1 for D (6 bases). Germline values: CDR1 MGHRA, CDR2 YSYEKL. Trimming removed 4 bases from V and 5 bases from J, with 14 bases in between. This CDR3 has 14 amino acids. CDR3 DNA: TGCGCCAGCAGCCGAGGCCAGGGGTGGGAGACCCAGTACTTC. It encodes CASSRGQGWETQYF.

The chain couples TRBV6-5 to TRBJ1-1; D is unclear. V shed 6 bases and J shed 1 base, with 12 bases lying between them. Per the germline V gene, CDR1 is MNHEY and CDR2 is SVGAGI. This CDR3 is 14 amino acids long. This chain's CDR3 is CASSYGTWNTEAFF. Written as DNA, the CDR3 is TGTGCCAGCAGCTACGGTACCTGGAACACTGAAGCTTTCTTT.